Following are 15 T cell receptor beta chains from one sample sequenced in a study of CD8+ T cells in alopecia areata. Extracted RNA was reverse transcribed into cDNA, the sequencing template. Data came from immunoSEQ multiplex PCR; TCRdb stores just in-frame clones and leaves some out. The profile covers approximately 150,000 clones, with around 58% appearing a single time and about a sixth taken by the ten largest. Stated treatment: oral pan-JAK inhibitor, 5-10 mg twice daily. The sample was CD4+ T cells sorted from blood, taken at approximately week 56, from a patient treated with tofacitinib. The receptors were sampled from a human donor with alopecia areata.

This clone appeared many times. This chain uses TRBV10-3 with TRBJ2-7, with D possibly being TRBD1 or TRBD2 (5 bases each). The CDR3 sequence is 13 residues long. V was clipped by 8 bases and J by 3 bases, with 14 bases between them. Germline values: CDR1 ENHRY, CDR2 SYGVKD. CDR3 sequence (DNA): TGTGCCATCTACTCCGGGACGAACTACGAGCAGTACTTC. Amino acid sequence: CAIYSGTNYEQYF.

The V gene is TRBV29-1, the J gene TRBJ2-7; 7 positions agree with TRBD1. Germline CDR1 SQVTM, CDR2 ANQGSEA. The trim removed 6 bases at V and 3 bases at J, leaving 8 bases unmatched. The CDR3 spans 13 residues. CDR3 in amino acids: CSVPGQRFYEQYF. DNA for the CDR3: TGCAGCGTCCCGGGACAGAGATTCTACGAGCAGTACTTC.

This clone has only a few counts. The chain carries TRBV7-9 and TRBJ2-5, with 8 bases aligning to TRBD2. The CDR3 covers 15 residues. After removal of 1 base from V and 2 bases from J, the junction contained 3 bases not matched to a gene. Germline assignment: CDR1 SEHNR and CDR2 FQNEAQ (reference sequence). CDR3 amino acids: CASSLERGTQETQYF. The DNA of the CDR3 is TGTGCCAGCAGCTTAGAGCGGGGGACTCAAGAGACCCAGTACTTC.

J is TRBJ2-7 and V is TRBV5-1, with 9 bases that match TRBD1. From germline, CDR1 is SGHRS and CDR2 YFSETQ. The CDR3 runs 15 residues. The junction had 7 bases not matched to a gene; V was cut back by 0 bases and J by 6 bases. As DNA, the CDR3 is TGCGCCAGCAGCTTGGGAGGGACAGGGATCTCCGAGCAGTACTTC. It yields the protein CASSLGGTGISEQYF.

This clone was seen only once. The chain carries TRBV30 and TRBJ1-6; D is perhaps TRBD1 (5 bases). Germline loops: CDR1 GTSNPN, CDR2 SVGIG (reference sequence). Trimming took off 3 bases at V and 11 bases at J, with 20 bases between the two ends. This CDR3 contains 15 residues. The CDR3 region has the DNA TGTGCCTGGAGCCCCGGGACGGCTTTAACGGCACCCCTCCACTTT. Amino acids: CAWSPGTALTAPLHF.

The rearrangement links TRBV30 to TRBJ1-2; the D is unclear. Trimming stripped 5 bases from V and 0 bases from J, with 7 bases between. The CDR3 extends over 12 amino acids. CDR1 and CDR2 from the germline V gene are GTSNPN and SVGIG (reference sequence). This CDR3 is CAWQWTNYGYTF. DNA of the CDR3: TGTGCCTGGCAGTGGACTAACTATGGCTACACCTTC.

DNA of the CDR3: TGTGCCAGCAGTATCGACTACGAGCAGTACTTC. Translated, it gives CASSIDYEQYF. The chain has TRBV28 and TRBJ2-7, with D unclear. The V and J ends lost 5 bases and 3 bases respectively, with 5 bases between them. The CDR3 totals 11 residues. Per the germline V gene, CDR1 is MDHEN and CDR2 is SYDVKM. The full variable domain, rest sourced from reference TRBV28 and TRBJ2-7, is DVKVTQSSRYLVKRTGEKVFLECVQDMDHENMFWYRQDPGLGLRLIYFSYDVKMKEKGDIPEGYSVSREKKERFSLILESASTNQTSMYLCASSIDYEQYFGPGTRLTVT.

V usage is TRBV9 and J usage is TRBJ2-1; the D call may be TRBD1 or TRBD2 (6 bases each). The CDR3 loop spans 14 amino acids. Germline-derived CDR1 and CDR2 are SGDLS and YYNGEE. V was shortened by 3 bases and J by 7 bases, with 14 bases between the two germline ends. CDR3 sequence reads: CASSAGRGGNEQFF. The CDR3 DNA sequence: TGTGCCAGCAGCGCCGGGAGAGGGGGTAATGAGCAGTTCTTC. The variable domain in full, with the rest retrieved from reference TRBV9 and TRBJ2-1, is DSGVTQTPKHLITATGQRVTLRCSPRSGDLSVYWYQQSLDQGLQFLIQYYNGEERAKGNILERFSAQQFPDLHSELNLSSLELGDSALYFCASSAGRGGNEQFFGPGTRLTVL.

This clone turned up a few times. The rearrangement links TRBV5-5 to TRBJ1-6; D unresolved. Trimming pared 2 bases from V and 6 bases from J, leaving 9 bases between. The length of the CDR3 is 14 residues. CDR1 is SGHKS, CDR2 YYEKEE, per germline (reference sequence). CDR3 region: CASSFYAGNSPLHF. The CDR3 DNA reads TGTGCCAGCAGCTTTTACGCGGGTAATTCACCCCTCCACTTT. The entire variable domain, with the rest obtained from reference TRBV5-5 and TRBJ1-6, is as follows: DAGVTQSPTHLIKTRGQQVTLRCSPISGHKSVSWYQQVLGQGPQFIFQYYEKEERGRGNFPDRFSARQFPNYSSELNVNALLLGDSALYLCASSFYAGNSPLHFGNGTRLTVT.

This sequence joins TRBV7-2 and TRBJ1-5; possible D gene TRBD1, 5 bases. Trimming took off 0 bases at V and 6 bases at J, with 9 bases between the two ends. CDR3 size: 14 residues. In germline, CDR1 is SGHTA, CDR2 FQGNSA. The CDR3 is CASSLASRAQPQHF. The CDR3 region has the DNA TGTGCCAGCAGCTTAGCTTCCAGGGCTCAGCCCCAGCATTTT. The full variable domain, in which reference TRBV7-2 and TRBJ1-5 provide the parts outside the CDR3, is GAGVSQSPSNKVTEKGKDVELRCDPISGHTALYWYRQSLGQGLEFLIYFQGNSAPDKSGLPSDRFSAERTGGSVSTLTIQRTQQEDSAVYLCASSLASRAQPQHFGDGTRLSIL.

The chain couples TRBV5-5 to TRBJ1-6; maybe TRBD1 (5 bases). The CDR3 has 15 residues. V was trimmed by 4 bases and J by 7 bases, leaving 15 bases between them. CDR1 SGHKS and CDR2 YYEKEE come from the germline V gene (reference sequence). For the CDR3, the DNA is TGTGCCAGCAGCCTCACCGGGACTTCAAATTCACCCCTCCACTTT. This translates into CASSLTGTSNSPLHF.

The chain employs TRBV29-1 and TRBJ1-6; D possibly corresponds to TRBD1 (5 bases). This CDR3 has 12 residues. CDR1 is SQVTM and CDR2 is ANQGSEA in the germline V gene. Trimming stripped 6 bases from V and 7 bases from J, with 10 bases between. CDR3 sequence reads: CSVQEKNSPLHF. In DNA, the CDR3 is TGCAGCGTACAGGAGAAAAATTCACCCCTCCACTTT.

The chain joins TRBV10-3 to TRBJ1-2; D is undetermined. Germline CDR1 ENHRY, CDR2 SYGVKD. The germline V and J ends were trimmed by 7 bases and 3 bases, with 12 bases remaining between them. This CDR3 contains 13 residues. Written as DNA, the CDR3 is TGTGCCATCAAAAGCCTTCCTCACTATGGCTACACCTTC. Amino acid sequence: CAIKSLPHYGYTF.

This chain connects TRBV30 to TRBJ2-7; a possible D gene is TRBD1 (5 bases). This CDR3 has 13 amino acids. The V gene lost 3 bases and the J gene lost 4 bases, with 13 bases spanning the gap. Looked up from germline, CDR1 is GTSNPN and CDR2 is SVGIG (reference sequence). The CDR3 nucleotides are TGTGCCTGGAGGGGGCCAGGGTTATACGAGCAGTACTTC. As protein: CAWRGPGLYEQYF. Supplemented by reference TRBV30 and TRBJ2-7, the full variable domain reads SQTIHQWPATLVQPVGSPLSLECTVEGTSNPNLYWYRQAAGRGLQLLFYSVGIGQISSEVPQNLSASRPQDRQFILSSKKLLLSDSGFYLCAWRGPGLYEQYFGPGTRLTVT.

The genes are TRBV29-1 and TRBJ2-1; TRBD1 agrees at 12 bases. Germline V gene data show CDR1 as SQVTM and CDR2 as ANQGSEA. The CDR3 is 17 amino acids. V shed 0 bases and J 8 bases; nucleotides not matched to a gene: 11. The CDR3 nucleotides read TGCAGCGTTGAAGACCCTAGGGACAGGGGGCGAATGGATGAGCAGTTCTTC. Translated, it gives CSVEDPRDRGRMDEQFF.